Listed here are 26 T cell receptor beta chains from one sample, sequenced in a study of patients and donors after allogeneic stem cell transplantation. Each CDR3 protein gets one entry after TCRdb re-called the RT-PCR reads with MiXCR. In the table there are roughly 230,000 distinct CDR3 sequences, approximately 14% of which are singletons. The sequencing sample was made of blood, either unsorted or a sorted T cell fraction (not recorded which). Receptors were obtained from a human donor who was either an allogeneic HSCT recipient or a stem cell or donor lymphocyte infusion donor (not recorded which). It is not recorded whose cells these are; they may come from a transplant donor.

This clonotype came up a few times. The V call is TRBV29-1, the J call TRBJ1-2, with D perhaps TRBD1 (6 bases). Trimming left V 8 bases short and J 3 bases short, with 13 bases between. In germline, CDR1 is SQVTM, CDR2 ANQGSEA. The CDR3 contains 12 residues. DNA for the CDR3: TGCAGCCCTGCTGGGGGCTACTATGGCTACACCTTC. Its protein product is CSPAGGYYGYTF.

Ten or more counts support this clonotype. The chain uses TRBV5-1 and TRBJ2-2; 9 bases fit TRBD1. Trimming removed 5 bases from V and 7 bases from J; junction bases left unmatched: 6. The CDR3 totals 14 residues. The germline gives CDR1 SGHRS, CDR2 YFSETQ. The CDR3 coding sequence is TGCGCCAGCAGAAGGACAGGGGAGCACGGGGAGCTGTTTTTT. This sequence encodes CASRRTGEHGELFF.

Many counts were recorded for this clonotype. This chain joins TRBV5-1 and TRBJ2-7, with 7 bases identical to TRBD2. Germline CDR1 is SGHRS and CDR2 is YFSETQ. This CDR3 region has 14 residues. V gave up 6 bases and J gave up 6 bases; unmatched junction bases: 12. The CDR3 nucleotides are TGCGCCAGCAAGGAGGCGGGAGTTCTGAGCGAGCAGTACTTC. The encoded protein is CASKEAGVLSEQYF.

In its sample, this clonotype was seen a few times. The chain has TRBV3-1 and TRBJ1-2, with D tentatively TRBD1 (6 bases). The ends were cut back, 8 bases at V and 3 bases at J, with 13 bases in the middle. Germline CDR1 is LGHDT and CDR2 is YNNKEL (reference sequence). CDR3 length: 13 residues. CDR3 in DNA: TGTGCCAGCTCTATAGGGGGTCACTATGGCTACACCTTC. Translation: CASSIGGHYGYTF.

This chain joins TRBV4-1 and TRBJ2-1; no reliable D call. The CDR3 runs 15 residues. CDR1 MGHRA and CDR2 YSYEKL come from the germline V gene. V lost 3 bases and J lost 9, with 18 bases in between. The CDR3 DNA is TGCGCCAGCAGCCATCCACTTGAAGAGTGGGGTGAGCAGTTCTTC. Translation: CASSHPLEEWGEQFF.

This clonotype was recorded at least ten times. The chain couples TRBV20-1 to TRBJ2-5; 7 bases are shared with TRBD1. From germline, CDR1 is DFQATT and CDR2 SNEGSKA (reference sequence). The V gene end was trimmed by 5 bases and the J gene end by 1 base; junction bases not matched to a gene: 1. The CDR3 extends over 12 amino acids. The CDR3 is CSAWTGQETQYF. The CDR3 bases are TGCAGTGCTTGGACAGGCCAAGAGACCCAGTACTTC.

J is TRBJ2-3 and V is TRBV12-3 or TRBV12-4; 9 nucleotides align to TRBD1. The CDR3 extends over 14 amino acids. Trimming cost V 4 bases and J 7 bases; bases outside gene matches: 6. Written as DNA, the CDR3 is TGTGCCAGCAGTTCACAGGGGGCGCGTAATACGCAGTATTTT. The encoded protein is CASSSQGARNTQYF.

V and J are TRBV6-6 and TRBJ2-7, with D maybe TRBD2 (5 bases). The CDR3 has 13 residues. Germline values: CDR1 MNHNY, CDR2 SVGAGI (reference sequence). The V gene lost 4 bases and the J gene lost 2 bases, with 9 bases spanning the gap. The CDR3 DNA is TGTGCCAGCAGTTCTAACGGGGCCTACGAGCAGTACTTC. Its translation: CASSSNGAYEQYF.

The chain is built from TRBV20-1 and TRBJ2-5; maybe TRBD1 (6 bases). Per germline, CDR1 DFQATT and CDR2 SNEGSKA (reference sequence). The CDR3 spans 14 residues. Trimming left V 2 bases short and J 2 bases short, with 12 bases between. CDR3 loop: CSARFGTQQETQYF. The CDR3 nucleotides are TGCAGTGCTAGATTCGGGACACAACAAGAGACCCAGTACTTC.

This chain joins TRBV30 and TRBJ1-2, with 9 bases fitting TRBD1. The CDR3 totals 12 residues. V was clipped by 4 bases and J by 5 bases; unmatched bases: 2. The germline V gene encodes CDR1 GTSNPN and CDR2 SVGIG (reference sequence). CDR3 in amino acids: CAWTGTGYGYTF. The CDR3 DNA follows: TGTGCCTGGACCGGGACAGGGTATGGCTACACCTTC.

The table lists this clonotype with a few counts. The DNA of the CDR3 is TGTGCCAGCAGTCGCCTTATAGCGGGGGGGCGAGGCATTCAGTACTTC. It encodes CASSRLIAGGRGIQYF. This rearrangement joins TRBV7-6 to TRBJ2-4, with TRBD2 matching 11 bases. With V trimmed by 6 bases and J by 9 bases, 13 bases remained unmatched. CDR1 and CDR2 from the germline V gene are SGHVS and FNYEAQ. The CDR3 covers 16 residues.

This clonotype was seen ten or more times. The rearrangement links TRBV29-1 to TRBJ2-7; D might be TRBD2 (6 bases). This CDR3 is 12 amino acids long. V lost 2 bases, J lost 5 bases, and 10 bases lay in between. The germline gives CDR1 SQVTM, CDR2 ANQGSEA. The CDR3 nucleotides are TGCAGCGTTGAACTCGGAGGGAACGAGCAGTACTTC. This gives the protein CSVELGGNEQYF.

The chain carries TRBV6-1 and TRBJ1-5; no reliable D call. V was trimmed by 1 base and J by 6 bases, leaving 13 bases between them. This CDR3 has 15 residues. Germline CDR1 reads MNHNS; CDR2 reads SASEGT. The CDR3 loop is CASSEEGRGIQPQHF. The CDR3 coding sequence is TGTGCCAGCAGTGAAGAGGGCCGAGGTATTCAGCCCCAGCATTTT.

In its sample, this clonotype was seen many times. This rearrangement joins TRBV18 to TRBJ2-1, with 9 bases fitting TRBD2. V shed 3 bases and J 6 bases; nucleotides not matched to a gene: 12. Germline V lookup: CDR1 KGHSH, CDR2 LQKENI. The CDR3 totals 17 residues. The CDR3 spells CASSPPTMGGGANEQFF. CDR3 in DNA: TGTGCCAGCTCACCCCCTACCATGGGCGGGGGGGCCAATGAGCAGTTCTTC.

The chain employs TRBV7-3 and TRBJ2-3, with D possibly being TRBD1 or TRBD2 (6 bases each). Germline V gene data show CDR1 as SGHTA and CDR2 as FQGTGA. This CDR3 is built from 16 residues. Trimming removed 5 bases from V and 5 bases from J, with 20 bases in between. The CDR3 is CASSPGALWEEDTQYF. The CDR3 DNA follows: TGTGCCAGCAGCCCAGGGGCACTCTGGGAGGAAGATACGCAGTATTTT. The whole variable domain, filled in from reference TRBV7-3 and TRBJ2-3, reads GAGVSQTPSNKVTEKGKYVELRCDPISGHTALYWYRQSLGQGPEFLIYFQGTGAADDSGLPNDRFFAVRPEGSVSTLKIQRTERGDSAVYLCASSPGALWEEDTQYFGPGTRLTVL.

This clonotype turned up a few times. V and J are TRBV20-1 and TRBJ1-6; possibly TRBD1 for D (6 bases). CDR1 and CDR2 from the germline V gene are DFQATT and SNEGSKA (reference sequence). CDR3 length: 15 residues. V lost 2 bases and J lost 6, with 14 bases in between. As DNA, the CDR3 is TGCAGTGCTAGACGGGGGCAGACCCTTAATTCACCCCTCCACTTT. It is translated as CSARRGQTLNSPLHF.

This clonotype occurred a few times. V gene TRBV9 combines with J gene TRBJ2-1, with TRBD2 identical over 13 bases. Germline CDR1 is SGDLS and CDR2 is YYNGEE. The CDR3 is 16 residues long. The J segment lost 7 bases and the V segment lost 0 bases, leaving 4 bases of the junction unmatched. The DNA of the CDR3 is TGTGCCAGCAGCGTAGGGACTAGCGGGAGTGGGAATGAGCAGTTCTTC. As protein: CASSVGTSGSGNEQFF.

This clonotype was observed a handful of times. The J gene is TRBJ2-2, the V gene TRBV11-3; D tentatively fits TRBD1 or TRBD2 (5 bases each). Germline V gene data show CDR1 as SGHNT and CDR2 as YENEEA. The CDR3 is 17 residues long. The germline V and J ends were trimmed by 8 bases and 1 base, with 20 bases remaining between them. The CDR3 protein is CASLSPRDPVNTGELFF. CDR3 coding DNA: TGTGCCAGCCTCAGTCCGAGGGACCCGGTGAACACCGGGGAGCTGTTTTTT.

This clonotype was counted a few times. V usage is TRBV20-1 and J usage is TRBJ2-5; tentatively, D is TRBD2 (6 bases). V was pared by 7 bases and J by 5 bases, with 17 bases between. From germline, CDR1 is DFQATT and CDR2 SNEGSKA (reference sequence). The CDR3 extends over 13 amino acids. The CDR3 here is CSGGTSQRETQYF. The CDR3 DNA follows: TGCAGTGGGGGGACTTCTCAGCGGGAGACCCAGTACTTC.

This clonotype appeared many times. The chain uses TRBV7-9 and TRBJ2-3, with unresolved D. Germline V lookup: CDR1 SEHNR, CDR2 FQNEAQ (reference sequence). The CDR3 totals 14 residues. Between the trimmed V and J ends, which lost 1 base and 7 bases, there was a span of 12 bases. CDR3: CASSLGIRAHTQYF. CDR3 DNA sequence: TGTGCCAGCAGCTTAGGGATACGTGCCCATACGCAGTATTTT.

The table lists this clonotype with a few counts. The rearrangement links TRBV20-1 to TRBJ2-1; D not resolved. V was pared by 7 bases and J by 9 bases, with 13 bases between. The germline CDR1 and CDR2 sequences are DFQATT and SNEGSKA (reference sequence). The CDR3 contains 11 residues. This chain's CDR3 is CSVSPLGEQFF. CDR3 nucleotide sequence: TGCAGTGTTAGCCCATTGGGTGAGCAGTTCTTC.

This chain connects TRBV20-1 to TRBJ2-7; 7 bases are a match to TRBD2. CDR3 size: 15 residues. From germline, CDR1 is DFQATT and CDR2 SNEGSKA (reference sequence). V shed 5 bases and J 1 base; nucleotides not matched to a gene: 11. The CDR3 bases are TGCAGTGCTGCCCGCGGCCGCGGGAGTTCCTACGAGCAGTACTTC. It codes for CSAARGRGSSYEQYF.

This clonotype appeared many times. This sequence joins TRBV27 and TRBJ2-7; 7 positions agree with TRBD1. J lost 6 bases, V lost 1 base, and 3 bases had no gene match. This CDR3 is 13 amino acids long. Germline lookup yields CDR1 MNHEY and CDR2 SMNVEV (reference sequence). CDR3 protein: CASSLLGTAEQYF. DNA for the CDR3: TGTGCCAGCAGTTTATTGGGGACAGCCGAGCAGTACTTC.

This clonotype has a handful of counts. The chain carries TRBV20-1 and TRBJ2-3, with D unresolved. The V and J ends lost 3 bases and 6 bases respectively, with 7 bases between them. The length of the CDR3 is 11 residues. Germline CDR1 DFQATT, CDR2 SNEGSKA (reference sequence). CDR3 protein: CSASLQDTQYF. CDR3 nucleotide sequence: TGCAGTGCTAGCCTCCAGGATACGCAGTATTTT.

The chain combines TRBV9 with TRBJ2-6; TRBD1 is a possible D gene (6 bases). The V end was cut by 0 bases, the J end by 3 bases, with 19 bases between. The CDR3 has 19 amino acids. CDR1 is SGDLS and CDR2 is YYNGEE in the germline V gene. CDR3 in DNA: TGTGCCAGCAGCGTAGGTACACAGGGTAGGAGGTTTGGGGCCAACGTCCTGACTTTC. Residues: CASSVGTQGRRFGANVLTF. Full variable domain (missing parts from reference TRBV9 and TRBJ2-6): DSGVTQTPKHLITATGQRVTLRCSPRSGDLSVYWYQQSLDQGLQFLIQYYNGEERAKGNILERFSAQQFPDLHSELNLSSLELGDSALYFCASSVGTQGRRFGANVLTFGAGSRLTVL.

The table lists this clonotype with a few counts. The rearrangement uses TRBV7-2 and TRBJ2-1; D possibly corresponds to TRBD2 (6 bases). The CDR3 extends over 11 amino acids. From germline, CDR1 is SGHTA and CDR2 FQGNSA. V was clipped by 7 bases and J by 9 bases, with 10 bases between them. CDR3 nucleotides: TGTGCCAGCACCTTGGGGGGTGAGCAGTTCTTC. Translating gives CASTLGGEQFF.